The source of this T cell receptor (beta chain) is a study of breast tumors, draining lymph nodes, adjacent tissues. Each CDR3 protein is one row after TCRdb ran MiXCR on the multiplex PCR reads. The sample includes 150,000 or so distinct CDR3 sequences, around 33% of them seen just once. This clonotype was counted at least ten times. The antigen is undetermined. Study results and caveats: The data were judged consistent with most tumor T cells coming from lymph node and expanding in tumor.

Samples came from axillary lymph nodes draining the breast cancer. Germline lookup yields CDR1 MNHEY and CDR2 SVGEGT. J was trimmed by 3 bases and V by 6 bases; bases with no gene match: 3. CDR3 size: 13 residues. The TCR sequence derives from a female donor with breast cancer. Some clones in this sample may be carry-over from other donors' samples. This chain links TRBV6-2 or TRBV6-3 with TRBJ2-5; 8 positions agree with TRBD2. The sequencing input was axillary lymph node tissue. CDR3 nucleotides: TGTGCCAGCAGCCGGCGGGGGGAAGAGACCCAGTACTTC. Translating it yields CASSRRGEETQYF.